This TCR beta chain is from a study of T cells in Graves' hyperthyroidism and ophthalmopathy. The CDR3 covers 13 residues. Germline CDR1 reads LGHNA; CDR2 reads YSLEER. Trimming cost V 0 bases and J 7 bases, with 9 bases left between them. This clonotype was detected a few times. Template material for amplifying TCR beta CDR3 regions consisted of RNA transcripts. The TCR CDR3 first-round RT-PCR relied on the HTBI primer set. TCRdb re-analysed the multiplex PCR reads in MiXCR, keeping a single row per CDR3 protein. There are roughly 710,000 distinct CDR3 sequences in the sample; roughly a third occur only once, and about a third lies in the top ten.

The sequenced material came from blood. The chain joins TRBV4-3 to TRBJ2-5, with D possibly matching TRBD2 (5 bases). The receptor was isolated from a woman in her 40s with Graves' hyperthyroidism. The DNA of the CDR3 is TGCGCCAGCAGCCAAGATTCTGAGGGGACCCAGTACTTC. The encoded protein is CASSQDSEGTQYF.